This is a list of T cell receptor beta chains from one sample in a study of blood T cell repertoires in COVID-19. TCRdb's copy holds only in-frame clones and misses some; the assay was immunoSEQ multiplex PCR. The table has about 330,000 clones, 88% seen once. What was sequenced was PBMCs or T cells enriched from blood (not recorded which). The receptors come from a man aged 30 to 45 who had recovered from COVID-19. Each CDR3 is given with its conserved first and last residue. A D gene is named only where the DNA matches it firmly. Some rows mark clone size as missing; the rest say once, few, many or name a class of expanded clone.

D gene: NA
J gene: TRBJ2-1
V gene: TRBV6-5
clone size: NA
CDR3 DNA: TGTGCCAGCACCTGGGCAGGCTACAATGAGCAGTTCTTC
CDR3 protein: CASTWAGYNEQFF

D gene: TRBD1
J gene: TRBJ1-2
V gene: TRBV19
clone size: NA
CDR3 DNA: TGTGCCAGTAGCCCGGACAGGGGGCTAGACTATGGCTACACCTTC
CDR3 protein: CASSPDRGLDYGYTF

D gene: TRBD2
J gene: TRBJ2-5
V gene: TRBV5-1
clone size: NA
CDR3 DNA: TGCGCCAGCAGCCGTGGGGTACGGGGACTAGCGGGGGGAAAAGAGACCCAGTACTTC
CDR3 protein: CASSRGVRGLAGGKETQYF

D gene: TRBD1
J gene: TRBJ2-7
V gene: TRBV19
clone size: NA
CDR3 DNA: TGTGCCAGTAGTATCGACAGGGGGGCTTACGAGCAGTACTTC
CDR3 protein: CASSIDRGAYEQYF

D gene: NA
J gene: TRBJ2-1
V gene: TRBV5-1
clone size: NA
CDR3 DNA: TGCGCCAGCAGCTTGACAGGATACAATGAGCAGTTCTTC
CDR3 protein: CASSLTGYNEQFF

D gene: NA
J gene: TRBJ1-1
V gene: TRBV25-1
clone size: NA
CDR3 DNA: TGTGCCAGCAGTGAATTGGGGGGGAAGGACACTGAAGCTTTCTTT
CDR3 protein: CASSELGGKDTEAFF

D gene: NA
J gene: TRBJ2-2
V gene: TRBV5-6
clone size: NA
CDR3 DNA: TGTGCCAGCAGCTTGGAACCAACTACCGGGGAGCTGTTTTTT
CDR3 protein: CASSLEPTTGELFF

D gene: TRBD1
J gene: TRBJ1-2
V gene: TRBV6-2/TRBV6-3
clone size: many
CDR3 DNA: TGTGCCAGCAGCCGGACAGGGACCTATGGCTACACCTTC
CDR3 protein: CASSRTGTYGYTF

D gene: NA
J gene: TRBJ1-1
V gene: TRBV13
clone size: NA
CDR3 DNA: TGTGCCAGCAGCTCTGGCCCGGACAACGAAGCTTTCTTT
CDR3 protein: CASSSGPDNEAFF

D gene: TRBD2
J gene: TRBJ2-1
V gene: TRBV24-1
clone size: NA
CDR3 DNA: TGTGCCACCTCGACTAGCGGGGGGGCCAATGAGCAGTTCTTC
CDR3 protein: CATSTSGGANEQFF

D gene: NA
J gene: TRBJ1-2
V gene: TRBV4-2
clone size: once
CDR3 DNA: TGTGCCAGCAGCCCCCCGAGCAGGGGCTATGGCTACACCTTC
CDR3 protein: CASSPPSRGYGYTF

D gene: NA
J gene: TRBJ2-3
V gene: TRBV6-5
clone size: NA
CDR3 DNA: TGTGCCATCCGGGCGGAGGGAGTCACAGATACGCAGTATTTT
CDR3 protein: CAIRAEGVTDTQYF

D gene: NA
J gene: TRBJ1-4
V gene: TRBV7-9
clone size: NA
CDR3 DNA: TGTGCCAGCCGCAAGGGGGTTGTTGAAAAACTGTTTTTT
CDR3 protein: CASRKGVVEKLFF

D gene: TRBD1
J gene: TRBJ2-7
V gene: TRBV27
clone size: NA
CDR3 DNA: TGTGCCAGCAGTAACAGGGGCCCCTACGAGCAGTACTTC
CDR3 protein: CASSNRGPYEQYF

D gene: NA
J gene: TRBJ1-2
V gene: TRBV10-3
clone size: once
CDR3 DNA: TGTGCCATAGCGCCTTCACAGGGAATGGAAGGCTACACCTTC
CDR3 protein: CAIAPSQGMEGYTF

D gene: TRBD1
J gene: TRBJ1-5
V gene: TRBV5-1
clone size: NA
CDR3 DNA: TGCGCCAGCAGCCCAGGACAGGGATTATATCAGCCCCAGCATTTT
CDR3 protein: CASSPGQGLYQPQHF

D gene: NA
J gene: TRBJ1-2
V gene: TRBV29-1
clone size: NA
CDR3 DNA: TGCAGCGTTGAAACCCAGAACTATGGCTACACCTTC
CDR3 protein: CSVETQNYGYTF

D gene: TRBD1
J gene: TRBJ2-7
V gene: TRBV5-6
clone size: NA
CDR3 DNA: TGTGCCAGCAGCTTGGTCCGACAGGGCGCCTACGAGCAGTACTTC
CDR3 protein: CASSLVRQGAYEQYF

D gene: NA
J gene: TRBJ1-2
V gene: TRBV25-1
clone size: NA
CDR3 DNA: TGTGCCAGCAGTTTTGTGGGGGGGGCCGCGAACCACTATGGCTACACCTTC
CDR3 protein: CASSFVGGAANHYGYTF

D gene: NA
J gene: TRBJ2-2
V gene: TRBV28
clone size: NA
CDR3 DNA: TGTGCCAGCAGTTTCACCCAGGGTCCGACCGGGGAGCTGTTTTTT
CDR3 protein: CASSFTQGPTGELFF

D gene: NA
J gene: TRBJ1-5
V gene: TRBV28
clone size: once
CDR3 DNA: TGTGCCAGCAGTTCCACGGAGGGGTATAGCAATCAGCCCCAGCATTTT
CDR3 protein: CASSSTEGYSNQPQHF

D gene: NA
J gene: TRBJ1-6
V gene: TRBV30
clone size: NA
CDR3 DNA: TGTGCCTGGAGACGAGAGGTTTCACCCCTCCACTTT
CDR3 protein: CAWRREVSPLHF

D gene: NA
J gene: TRBJ1-2
V gene: TRBV3-1/TRBV3-2
clone size: few
CDR3 DNA: TGTGCCAGCAGCCAAGATCCAGAAGGGGCTGGCTATGGCTACACCTTC
CDR3 protein: CASSQDPEGAGYGYTF

D gene: TRBD1
J gene: TRBJ2-7
V gene: TRBV3-1/TRBV3-2
clone size: NA
CDR3 DNA: TGTGCCAGCAGCGTCCAGGGGGTATACGAGCAGTACTTC
CDR3 protein: CASSVQGVYEQYF

D gene: NA
J gene: TRBJ2-2
V gene: TRBV7-9
clone size: NA
CDR3 DNA: TGTGCCAGCAGCTCGGCGGCCGGGTACACCGGGGAGCTGTTTTTT
CDR3 protein: CASSSAAGYTGELFF

D gene: NA
J gene: TRBJ2-3
V gene: TRBV4-2
clone size: once
CDR3 DNA: TGTGCCAGCAGCCAAGAAGTCCAAGGTACAGCCACAGATACGCAGTATTTT
CDR3 protein: CASSQEVQGTATDTQYF

D gene: NA
J gene: TRBJ2-3
V gene: TRBV5-1
clone size: NA
CDR3 DNA: TGCGCCAGCGCCTTACAGGGTGTGGGGTTGGCAGATACGCAGTATTTT
CDR3 protein: CASALQGVGLADTQYF

D gene: NA
J gene: TRBJ1-2
V gene: TRBV19
clone size: NA
CDR3 DNA: TGTGCCAGTAGTCGGCGTCAGGGGTCGGATGGCTACACCTTC
CDR3 protein: CASSRRQGSDGYTF

D gene: NA
J gene: TRBJ2-7
V gene: TRBV19
clone size: NA
CDR3 DNA: TGTGCCAGTAGCTTCGACTCCCCTTACGAGCAGTACTTC
CDR3 protein: CASSFDSPYEQYF

D gene: TRBD1
J gene: TRBJ1-5
V gene: TRBV3-1/TRBV3-2
clone size: few
CDR3 DNA: TGTGCCAGCGCGAATTCAGGGGGCGGTGGTCAGCCCCAGCATTTT
CDR3 protein: CASANSGGGGQPQHF